This TCR beta chain was obtained from a study of T cells expressing NK-cell markers. TCRdb processed the 5' RACE reads again and assigns one entry to each CDR3 protein, with no DNA. The sample totals over 350,000 distinct CDR3 sequences. Germline CDR1 and CDR2: MNHEY and SVGAGI. CDR3 length equals 12 residues. The sample comprised blood T cells: a sorted CD56 or NKG2C T cell subset, CD4+ or CD8+ T cells, or bulk PBMC T cells (not recorded which). The chain has TRBV6-5 and TRBJ2-7. The sequence derives from a woman in her forties or fifties in good health. The CDR3 loop reads CASTGGSYEQYF.